What follows are 27 T cell receptor beta chains derived from one specimen sequenced in a study of OX40 agonist ivuxolimab in advanced cancers. Libraries were prepared by immunoSEQ multiplex PCR; TCRdb keeps only in-frame clonotypes and omits some of them. The table has fewer than 120,000 clones, approximately 89% seen once. The sequencing used CD4+ or CD8+ T cells sorted from blood, collected in a trial of the OX40 agonist ivuxolimab. The origin of the receptors is an adult with an advanced solid tumor such as melanoma, head and neck, liver or kidney cancer.

The CDR3 DNA sequence: TGTGCCAGCAGCGGCTTGGGGGGGGATCAGCCCCAGCATTTT. It translates to CASSGLGGDQPQHF. This chain joins TRBV9 and TRBJ1-5, with D maybe TRBD1 (5 bases). Germline V gene lookup returns CDR1 SGDLS and CDR2 YYNGEE. This CDR3 spans 14 amino acids. Deletions cut 3 bases from V and 5 bases from J, with 12 bases between.

The chain employs TRBV27 and TRBJ2-2, with a possible D match to TRBD2 (6 bases). Germline-derived CDR1 and CDR2 are MNHEY and SMNVEV (reference sequence). The CDR3 covers 15 residues. Trimming shortened V by 5 bases and J by 8 bases, and 18 bases separated the two germline ends. CDR3 loop: CASSREGTWTGELFF. The CDR3 DNA follows: TGTGCCAGCAGTAGGGAAGGGACTTGGACAGGGGAGCTGTTTTTT.

A word on this clone: The sample carries other DNA sequences with the same CDR3. This sequence joins TRBV7-2 and TRBJ1-5; D is possibly TRBD1 (5 bases). Trimming removed 1 base at V and 1 base at J, with 17 bases between. CDR3 length equals 18 residues. Germline CDR1 SGHTA, CDR2 FQGNSA. The CDR3 nucleotides read TGTGCCAGCAGCTTAGGAGGGAAAGGGAGGGGAAGCAATCAGCCCCAGCATTTT. Amino acids: CASSLGGKGRGSNQPQHF.

This chain connects TRBV7-9 to TRBJ1-1, with 9 bases aligning to TRBD1. This CDR3 has 14 residues. The germline V gene encodes CDR1 SEHNR and CDR2 FQNEAQ (reference sequence). The junction had 3 bases not matched to a gene; V was cut back by 2 bases and J by 5 bases. CDR3 nucleotide sequence: TGTGCCAGCAGCTTAACAGGGGGCCGGACTGAAGCTTTCTTT. Translated: CASSLTGGRTEAFF.

This sequence joins TRBV5-5 and TRBJ2-1, with 11 bases identical to TRBD1. Germline values: CDR1 SGHKS, CDR2 YYEKEE (reference sequence). J gave up 6 bases and V 5 bases, and 7 bases lay outside the gene matches. CDR3 length: 15 residues. CDR3 sequence: CASSKPGTGGNEQFF. DNA of the CDR3: TGTGCCAGCAGTAAGCCCGGGACAGGGGGCAATGAGCAGTTCTTC.

The chain combines TRBV27 with TRBJ1-2; 8 bases line up with TRBD1. The J segment lost 7 bases and the V segment lost 4 bases, leaving 8 bases of the junction unmatched. The CDR3 covers 14 residues. CDR1 and CDR2 from the germline V gene are MNHEY and SMNVEV (reference sequence). CDR3 amino acids: CASSSGDRGSGYTF. CDR3 coding DNA: TGTGCCAGCAGTTCCGGCGACAGGGGCTCTGGCTACACCTTC.

This clone was seen just once. The chain employs TRBV7-9 and TRBJ2-5; TRBD2 agrees at 9 bases. V was pared by 5 bases and J by 2 bases, with 9 bases of the junction left unmatched. In germline, CDR1 is SEHNR, CDR2 FQNEAQ (reference sequence). CDR3 size: 16 residues. CDR3 sequence: CASSTAAGGQQETQYF. CDR3 bases: TGTGCCAGCAGCACGGCGGCGGGAGGGCAGCAAGAGACCCAGTACTTC. Full variable domain (remainder filled in from reference TRBV7-9 and TRBJ2-5): DTGVSQNPRHKITKRGQNVTFRCDPISEHNRLYWYRQTLGQGPEFLTYFQNEAQLEKSRLLSDRFSAERPKGSFSTLEIQRTEQGDSAMYLCASSTAAGGQQETQYFGPGTRLLVL.

The chain employs TRBV5-1 and TRBJ2-5, with D possibly being TRBD1 (5 bases). CDR1 SGHRS and CDR2 YFSETQ come from the germline V gene. With 1 base removed from V and 4 bases from J, the gap between germline ends came to 14 bases. The CDR3 length is 15 residues. This CDR3 reads CASSLTGSSVETQYF. CDR3 sequence (DNA): TGCGCCAGCAGCTTGACAGGCAGTTCGGTAGAGACCCAGTACTTC. Using reference TRBV5-1 and TRBJ2-5 for the parts outside the CDR3, the full variable domain is KAGVTQTPRYLIKTRGQQVTLSCSPISGHRSVSWYQQTPGQGLQFLFEYFSETQRNKGNFPGRFSGRQFSNSRSEMNVSTLELGDSALYLCASSLTGSSVETQYFGPGTRLLVL.

The chain links TRBV19 to TRBJ2-7; D perhaps matches TRBD1 (7 bases). The V end was cut by 4 bases, the J end by 3 bases, with 13 bases between. CDR3 length: 14 amino acids. Per the germline V gene, CDR1 is LNHDA and CDR2 is SQIVND (reference sequence). The CDR3 nucleotides read TGTGCCAGTAGTACCGGAGGGACAGTCTACGAGCAGTACTTC. Its protein is CASSTGGTVYEQYF.

The chain has TRBV4-3 and TRBJ2-3; 8 bases map to TRBD2. The CDR3 extends over 17 amino acids. Germline CDR1 reads LGHNA; CDR2 reads YSLEER. The V gene end was trimmed by 0 bases and the J gene end by 4 bases; junction bases not matched to a gene: 9. CDR3 nucleotide sequence: TGCGCCAGCAGCCAAGATCTCGAAGCGGGGGCTGCAGATACGCAGTATTTT. This sequence encodes CASSQDLEAGAADTQYF.

Points on this clone: The junction shows a germline mismatch at one end, possibly a read error. This sequence joins TRBV28 and TRBJ2-5; 8 bases map to TRBD1. The germline CDR1 and CDR2 sequences are MDHEN and SYDVKM. The CDR3 is made up of 14 amino acids. Written as DNA, the CDR3 is TGTGCCAGCAGTTTAGCGGACAGGGCCCTCCGGCAACACTTC. Translating it yields CASSLADRALRQHF.

The chain couples TRBV30 to TRBJ1-1; 7 nucleotides match TRBD1. CDR3 length: 16 residues. V lost 0 bases, J lost 4 bases, and 11 bases stayed unmatched. Per germline, CDR1 GTSNPN and CDR2 SVGIG (reference sequence). For the CDR3, the DNA is TGTGCCTGGAGTGTGTTGGAGGGGGCTGGGGGCACTGAAGCTTTCTTT. Its translation is CAWSVLEGAGGTEAFF. The variable domain in full, completed from reference TRBV30 and TRBJ1-1, reads SQTIHQWPATLVQPVGSPLSLECTVEGTSNPNLYWYRQAAGRGLQLLFYSVGIGQISSEVPQNLSASRPQDRQFILSSKKLLLSDSGFYLCAWSVLEGAGGTEAFFGQGTRLTVV.

The chain uses TRBV6-5 and TRBJ1-6; D gene ambiguous. There are 13 residues in the CDR3. The germline V gene has CDR1 MNHEY and CDR2 SVGAGI. Trimming removed 5 bases from V and 7 bases from J, with 9 bases in between. CDR3 protein: CASSEAWNSPLHF. In DNA, the CDR3 is TGTGCCAGCAGTGAAGCCTGGAATTCACCCCTCCACTTT.

The CDR3 bases are TGTGCCATCAGTGAGTCGACTGGGCGGGAGGGAATCTACGAGCAGTACTTC. Its translation: CAISESTGREGIYEQYF. The chain carries TRBV10-3 and TRBJ2-7, with 9 bases fitting TRBD2. Trimming cost V 0 bases and J 3 bases; bases outside gene matches: 9. Germline V CDR1 and CDR2: ENHRY, SYGVKD. The CDR3 runs 17 residues.

This sequence joins TRBV6-5 and TRBJ1-2; D remains ambiguous. The ends were cut back, 6 bases at V and 2 bases at J, with 13 bases in the middle. Per the germline V gene, CDR1 is MNHEY and CDR2 is SVGAGI. The CDR3 has 14 amino acids. The CDR3 coding sequence is TGTGCCAGCAGCCGCACGGGAACGAACTATGGCTACACCTTC. Its translation is CASSRTGTNYGYTF.

V usage is TRBV7-2 and J usage is TRBJ1-2; D remains unclear. Looked up from germline, CDR1 is SGHTA and CDR2 is FQGNSA. This CDR3 has 12 residues. Trimming shortened V by 1 base and J by 7 bases, and 7 bases separated the two germline ends. This CDR3 is CASSLDWGGYTF. For the CDR3, the DNA is TGTGCCAGCAGCTTAGATTGGGGTGGCTACACCTTC. Combining the CDR3 with reference TRBV7-2 and TRBJ1-2 gives the whole variable domain GAGVSQSPSNKVTEKGKDVELRCDPISGHTALYWYRQSLGQGLEFLIYFQGNSAPDKSGLPSDRFSAERTGGSVSTLTIQRTQQEDSAVYLCASSLDWGGYTFGSGTRLTVV.

The genes are TRBV6-1 and TRBJ1-5; no clear D gene. V was cut by 2 bases and J by 5 bases, with 13 bases left in between. From germline, CDR1 is MNHNS and CDR2 SASEGT. CDR3 length: 15 amino acids. The chain's CDR3 is CASSERGPKDQPQHF. For the CDR3, the DNA is TGTGCCAGCAGTGAAAGAGGTCCAAAGGATCAGCCCCAGCATTTT.

The chain employs TRBV29-1 and TRBJ2-7, with no clear D. CDR3 size: 12 residues. With 4 bases removed from V and 3 bases from J, the gap between germline ends came to 10 bases. From germline, CDR1 is SQVTM and CDR2 ANQGSEA. The CDR3 loop reads CSVARTDYEQYF. The CDR3 region has the DNA TGCAGCGTTGCCAGGACCGACTACGAGCAGTACTTC.

The chain carries TRBV18 and TRBJ1-1; TRBD1 agrees at 9 bases. Germline V gene sequence: CDR1 KGHSH, CDR2 LQKENI. The CDR3 totals 17 residues. After removal of 4 bases from V and 0 bases from J, the junction contained 9 bases not matched to a gene. The CDR3 reads CASSQYFRDRVNTEAFF. As DNA, the CDR3 is TGTGCCAGCTCACAGTATTTCCGGGACAGGGTGAACACTGAAGCTTTCTTT.

The chain has TRBV7-9 and TRBJ2-2; D is unresolved. Trimming shortened V by 3 bases and J by 6 bases, and 11 bases separated the two germline ends. Germline CDR1 and CDR2: SEHNR and FQNEAQ (reference sequence). CDR3 length: 14 amino acids. The CDR3 nucleotides read TGTGCCAGCAGCTTTCTCCCTTATGCCGGGGAGCTGTTTTTT. Its translation is CASSFLPYAGELFF.

V and J are TRBV11-3 and TRBJ2-1, with a possible D match to TRBD1 (6 bases). Germline lookup yields CDR1 SGHNT and CDR2 YENEEA. This CDR3 contains 15 residues. V was trimmed by 3 bases and J by 8 bases, leaving 17 bases between them. CDR3 amino acids: CASSLDGTLRDEQFF. CDR3 nucleotide sequence: TGTGCCAGCAGCTTGGACGGGACACTTCGGGATGAGCAGTTCTTC.

V and J are TRBV7-2 and TRBJ2-7, with D possibly matching TRBD2 (5 bases). Germline V gene sequence: CDR1 SGHTA, CDR2 FQGNSA. The V end was cut by 5 bases, the J end by 6 bases, with 11 bases between. This CDR3 comprises 12 residues. The CDR3 is CASSPRALEQYF. In nucleotides, the CDR3 is TGTGCCAGCAGCCCGCGGGCCCTCGAGCAGTACTTC.

The V gene is TRBV28, the J gene TRBJ2-3; D assignment may be TRBD1 or TRBD2 (5 bases each). Trimming cost V 3 bases and J 5 bases, with 15 bases left between them. The CDR3 spans 15 residues. Germline V gives CDR1 MDHEN, CDR2 SYDVKM. This CDR3 is CASSFGWGKGDTQYF. CDR3 bases: TGTGCCAGCAGTTTTGGGTGGGGGAAGGGAGATACGCAGTATTTT.

This clone came up a few times. The rearrangement links TRBV21-1 to TRBJ2-5. TRBV21-1 is termed a pseudogene. This CDR3 has 14 amino acids. This CDR3 is CASSKAKGQETQYF. For the CDR3, the DNA is TGTGCCAGCAGCAAAGCCAAGGGACAAGAGACCCAGTACTTC.

CDR3 sequence: CAWRRGGVPGELFF. The CDR3 DNA is TGTGCCTGGAGGAGGGGGGGGGTACCCGGGGAGCTGTTTTTT. The chain is built from TRBV30 and TRBJ2-2; possible D gene TRBD2, 7 bases. The ends were cut back, 3 bases at V and 6 bases at J, with 14 bases in the middle. The CDR3 spans 14 residues. Germline V gene data show CDR1 as GTSNPN and CDR2 as SVGIG (reference sequence).

The rearrangement joins TRBV7-2 to TRBJ1-2; 11 bases are a match to TRBD1. Germline V CDR1 and CDR2: SGHTA, FQGNSA. The CDR3 loop spans 16 amino acids. V was pared by 2 bases and J by 4 bases, with 6 bases of the junction left unmatched. The CDR3 loop reads CASSLTWTGGSYGYTF. DNA of the CDR3: TGTGCCAGCAGCTTAACCTGGACAGGGGGCTCCTATGGCTACACCTTC.

V is TRBV2 and J is TRBJ2-7, with 7 bases identical to TRBD2. J was trimmed by 2 bases and V by 3 bases; bases with no gene match: 7. This CDR3 spans 15 amino acids. CDR1 SNHLY and CDR2 FYNNEI come from the germline V gene. CDR3 coding DNA: TGTGCCAGCAGTGAGGGCCTAGCGGAGACCTACGAGCAGTACTTC. Translation: CASSEGLAETYEQYF.